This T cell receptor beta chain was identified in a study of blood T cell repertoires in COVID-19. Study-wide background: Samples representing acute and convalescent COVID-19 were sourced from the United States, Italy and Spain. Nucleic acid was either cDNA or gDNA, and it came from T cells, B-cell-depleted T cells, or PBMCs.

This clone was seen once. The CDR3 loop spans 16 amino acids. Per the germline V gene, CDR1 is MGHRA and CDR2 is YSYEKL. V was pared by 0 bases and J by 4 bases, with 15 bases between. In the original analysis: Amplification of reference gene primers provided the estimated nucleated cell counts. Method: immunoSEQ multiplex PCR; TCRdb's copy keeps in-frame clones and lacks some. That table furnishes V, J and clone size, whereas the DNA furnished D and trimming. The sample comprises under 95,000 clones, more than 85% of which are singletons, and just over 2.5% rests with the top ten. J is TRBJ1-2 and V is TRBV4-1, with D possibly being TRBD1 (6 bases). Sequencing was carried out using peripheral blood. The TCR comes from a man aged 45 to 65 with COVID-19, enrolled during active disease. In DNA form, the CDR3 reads TGCGCCAGCAGCCAAGATCACAGGGTGGGAAGCTATGGCTACACCTTC. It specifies CASSQDHRVGSYGYTF.